Shown below are 2 T cell receptor beta chains from a single sample sequenced in a study of metastatic and nonmetastatic thyroid tumors. TCRdb re-called the PCR reads through MiXCR. The sample lists 37,000 or so clones, roughly a sixth seen once, with less than 4.5% in the top ten. Each patient came to thyroid surgery without any prior treatment (of any kind). The sequenced sample was blood. These receptors were taken from a female donor with papillary thyroid cancer or a benign thyroid nodule (not recorded which). Some clones in this sample may be carry-over from other donors' samples.

In its sample, this clone was seen many times. This chain connects TRBV7-2 to TRBJ1-6; D is possibly TRBD1 (6 bases). The CDR3 consists of 16 residues. Germline V gene sequence: CDR1 SGHTA, CDR2 FQGNSA. V was pared by 0 bases and J by 6 bases, with 12 bases between. The CDR3 loop reads CASSLAGGIFNSPLHF. In DNA, the CDR3 is TGTGCCAGCAGCTTAGCGGGGGGCATTTTTAATTCACCCCTCCACTTT.

In its sample, this clone is medium-sized. CDR3 nucleotides: TGTGCCAGCACCTGGGGCCGAACACAGCCCCAGCATTTT. This codes for CASTWGRTQPQHF. J is TRBJ1-5 and V is TRBV28; D is possibly TRBD1 (5 bases). From germline, CDR1 is MDHEN and CDR2 SYDVKM. V lost 7 bases and J 7 bases, leaving 14 bases between the germline ends. The CDR3 totals 13 residues.